The 27 T cell receptor beta chains below were found in one sample sequenced in a study of technical replicates of blood from several donors. Method: immunoSEQ multiplex PCR; TCRdb's copy keeps in-frame clones and lacks some. This sample carries roughly 76,000 clones, 94% of them seen once, and the ten largest clones take around 0.4%. The specimen sequenced was T cells isolated from PBMCs. All receptors come from a human donor in good health.

The chain employs TRBV19 and TRBJ2-3, with 7 nucleotides matching TRBD2. CDR1 is LNHDA, CDR2 SQIVND, per germline (reference sequence). This CDR3 spans 14 amino acids. The V gene end was trimmed by 5 bases and the J gene end by 2 bases; junction bases not matched to a gene: 4. The CDR3 loop reads CASSSSGVTDTQYF. The CDR3 DNA follows: TGTGCCAGTAGTTCGAGCGGGGTCACAGATACGCAGTATTTT.

The genes are TRBV6-6 and TRBJ2-7; D is perhaps TRBD2 (5 bases). Germline values: CDR1 MNHNY, CDR2 SVGAGI (reference sequence). This CDR3 is 12 amino acids long. V gave up 5 bases and J gave up 7 bases, with 12 bases separating them. Written as DNA, the CDR3 is TGTGCCAGCAGTCCGCCGGGGATAGAGCAGTACTTC. Encoded protein: CASSPPGIEQYF.

The chain employs TRBV11-2 and TRBJ2-1; D gene uncertain. Trimming stripped 3 bases from V and 6 bases from J, with 9 bases between. Germline V CDR1 and CDR2: SGHAT, FQNNGV. The CDR3 contains 13 residues. This CDR3 is CASSFGSGNEQFF. The DNA for the CDR3 is TGTGCCAGCAGCTTTGGCTCGGGCAATGAGCAGTTCTTC. The complete variable domain, with remaining parts taken from reference TRBV11-2 and TRBJ2-1, reads EAGVAQSPRYKIIEKRQSVAFWCNPISGHATLYWYQQILGQGPKLLIQFQNNGVVDDSQLPKDRFSAERLKGVDSTLKIQPAKLEDSAVYLCASSFGSGNEQFFGPGTRLTVL.

This sequence joins TRBV7-9 and TRBJ2-5, with 12 positions matching TRBD2. Trimming cost V 1 base and J 5 bases; bases outside gene matches: 11. The germline gives CDR1 SEHNR, CDR2 FQNEAQ (reference sequence). CDR3 length: 18 amino acids. Written as DNA, the CDR3 is TGTGCCAGCAGCTTAGGTCTAGCGGGAGGGAACTTTGGGGAGACCCAGTACTTC. Translation gives CASSLGLAGGNFGETQYF.

The chain uses TRBV9 and TRBJ1-1; D is possibly TRBD1 (5 bases). V was trimmed by 2 bases and J by 2 bases, leaving 13 bases between them. The CDR3 runs 15 residues. Germline V gives CDR1 SGDLS, CDR2 YYNGEE. The CDR3 region has the DNA TGTGCCAGCAGCGTCTGGCCTCAGGGAAACACTGAAGCTTTCTTT. It specifies CASSVWPQGNTEAFF. The variable domain in full, with the rest retrieved from reference TRBV9 and TRBJ1-1, is DSGVTQTPKHLITATGQRVTLRCSPRSGDLSVYWYQQSLDQGLQFLIQYYNGEERAKGNILERFSAQQFPDLHSELNLSSLELGDSALYFCASSVWPQGNTEAFFGQGTRLTVV.

This sequence joins TRBV14 and TRBJ2-1; TRBD2 aligns across 8 bases. Per the germline V gene, CDR1 is SGHDN and CDR2 is FVKESK. V dropped 4 bases and J dropped 8; count of bases not matched to a gene: 10. The CDR3 loop spans 15 amino acids. The CDR3 coding sequence is TGTGCCAGCAGCCCCTTCGGGCTAGCGGGTGATGAGCAGTTCTTC. Its translation: CASSPFGLAGDEQFF. The full variable domain, completed using reference TRBV14 and TRBJ2-1, is EAGVTQFPSHSVIEKGQTVTLRCDPISGHDNLYWYRRVMGKEIKFLLHFVKESKQDESGMPNNRFLAERTGGTYSTLKVQPAELEDSGVYFCASSPFGLAGDEQFFGPGTRLTVL.

J is TRBJ1-1 and V is TRBV19, with 9 bases that match TRBD1. In germline, CDR1 is LNHDA, CDR2 SQIVND (reference sequence). The CDR3 spans 13 residues. V shed 8 bases and J 1 base; nucleotides not matched to a gene: 2. Here the CDR3 DNA reads TGTGCCAGTGGGGACAGGGCGAACACTGAAGCTTTCTTT. Translating it yields CASGDRANTEAFF.

The chain employs TRBV19 and TRBJ2-2; D possibly corresponds to TRBD1 (6 bases). The CDR3 is 15 amino acids. V lost 6 bases, J lost 0 bases, and 11 bases lay in between. CDR1 is LNHDA, CDR2 SQIVND, per germline (reference sequence). CDR3 DNA sequence: TGTGCCAGTAGGGTAGGACAGACGAACACCGGGGAGCTGTTTTTT. It encodes CASRVGQTNTGELFF.

The V and J genes are TRBV13 and TRBJ2-2, with 7 nucleotides matching TRBD2. With 4 bases clipped from V and 4 bases from J, the junction kept 9 bases outside the gene matches. The CDR3 contains 16 residues. Germline V gene data show CDR1 as PRHDT and CDR2 as FYEKMQ (reference sequence). CDR3 loop: CASSSSSGTFTGELFF. The CDR3 region has the DNA TGTGCCAGCAGCTCATCTAGCGGTACCTTCACCGGGGAGCTGTTTTTT.

The CDR3 loop reads CASSDLAGPEETQYF. As DNA, the CDR3 is TGTGCCAGCAGTGACCTAGCGGGGCCGGAAGAGACCCAGTACTTC. The V call is TRBV25-1, the J call TRBJ2-5, with 9 bases identical to TRBD2. The CDR3 sequence is 15 residues long. Germline V lookup: CDR1 MGHDK, CDR2 SYGVNS. V lost 3 bases, J lost 3 bases, and 5 bases stayed unmatched. The full variable domain, its missing parts supplied by reference TRBV25-1 and TRBJ2-5, is EADIYQTPRYLVIGTGKKITLECSQTMGHDKMYWYQQDPGMELHLIHYSYGVNSTEKGDLSSESTVSRIRTEHFPLTLESARPSHTSQYLCASSDLAGPEETQYFGPGTRLLVL.

This clone was found once. The J gene is TRBJ2-3, the V gene TRBV4-3, with TRBD1 matching 8 bases. V dropped 5 bases and J dropped 2; count of bases not matched to a gene: 3. The CDR3 has 14 residues. The germline CDR1 and CDR2 sequences are LGHNA and YSLEER. CDR3 nucleotide sequence: TGCGCCAGCAGCTTGGGACAGGACACAGATACGCAGTATTTT. As protein: CASSLGQDTDTQYF.

J is TRBJ2-7 and V is TRBV15, with D possibly TRBD1 on 6 matching bases. Germline values: CDR1 LNHNV, CDR2 YYDKDF (reference sequence). Trimming left V 1 base short and J 3 bases short, with 10 bases between. The CDR3 contains 14 residues. The chain's CDR3 is CATSRGGHNYEQYF. Written as DNA, the CDR3 is TGTGCCACCAGCAGAGGGGGACACAACTACGAGCAGTACTTC. The full variable domain, with the rest looked up from reference TRBV15 and TRBJ2-7, is DAMVIQNPRYQVTQFGKPVTLSCSQTLNHNVMYWYQQKSSQAPKLLFHYYDKDFNNEADTPDNFQSRRPNTSFCFLDIRSPGLGDTAMYLCATSRGGHNYEQYFGPGTRLTVT.

The V gene is TRBV25-1, the J gene TRBJ2-2, with TRBD2 matching over 14 bases. This CDR3 contains 15 residues. Trimming cost V 6 bases and J 5 bases; bases outside gene matches: 2. Looked up from germline, CDR1 is MGHDK and CDR2 is SYGVNS. The CDR3 DNA reads as TGTGCCAGCAGCGGGACTAGCGGGAGTACCGGGGAGCTGTTTTTT. Amino acids: CASSGTSGSTGELFF.

The CDR3 loop is CASRPVYRGRSAEQYF. The CDR3 region has the DNA TGCGCCAGCAGACCAGTTTACAGGGGGCGTTCGGCCGAGCAGTACTTC. This rearrangement joins TRBV5-1 to TRBJ2-7; 9 positions agree with TRBD1. This CDR3 region has 16 residues. The V and J ends lost 5 bases and 6 bases, in that order; junction bases with no gene match: 15. Germline CDR1 SGHRS, CDR2 YFSETQ.

V is TRBV28 and J is TRBJ1-5; D unresolved. Looked up from germline, CDR1 is MDHEN and CDR2 is SYDVKM. The CDR3 is made up of 14 amino acids. Trimming took 3 bases from V and 1 from J, leaving 7 bases between them. CDR3 residues: CASSFQFSNQPQHF. The DNA of the CDR3 is TGTGCCAGCAGTTTCCAGTTCAGCAATCAGCCCCAGCATTTT.

For the CDR3, the DNA is TGTGCCACCAACAGGGGGACCGGGGAGCTGTTTTTT. It yields the protein CATNRGTGELFF. The V gene is TRBV19, the J gene TRBJ2-2; 8 bases map to TRBD1. This CDR3 has 12 residues. V was clipped by 10 bases and J by 5 bases; unmatched bases: 3. Germline V gene data show CDR1 as LNHDA and CDR2 as SQIVND (reference sequence).

This chain joins TRBV7-9 and TRBJ2-7, with D unresolved. From germline, CDR1 is SEHNR and CDR2 FQNEAQ (reference sequence). With 3 bases removed from V and 2 bases from J, the gap between germline ends came to 5 bases. This CDR3 is built from 12 residues. The CDR3 coding sequence is TGTGCCAGCAGCTTTACAGCCTACGAGCAGTACTTC. This gives the protein CASSFTAYEQYF.

The chain combines TRBV6-4 with TRBJ2-1, with 11 bases fitting TRBD2. The V gene's germline CDR1 is MRHNA and CDR2 SNTAGT. The ends lost 0 bases at V and 5 bases at J; junction bases unmatched: 12. The CDR3 is 19 amino acids. The CDR3: CASSDSRLGVTSGNNEQFF. The CDR3 bases are TGTGCCAGCAGTGACTCGAGACTGGGGGTGACTAGCGGGAACAATGAGCAGTTCTTC.

The gene calls are TRBV15 and TRBJ2-5, with D possibly matching TRBD1 (5 bases). Germline values: CDR1 LNHNV, CDR2 YYDKDF (reference sequence). The ends were cut back, 10 bases at V and 2 bases at J, with 11 bases in the middle. The CDR3 contains 12 residues. The CDR3 spells CAIQGSQETQYF. The DNA for the CDR3 is TGTGCCATCCAGGGTTCTCAAGAGACCCAGTACTTC.

The V and J genes are TRBV6-1 and TRBJ1-1; 8 nucleotides agree with TRBD1. J lost 4 bases, V lost 5 bases, and 6 bases had no gene match. Germline loops: CDR1 MNHNS, CDR2 SASEGT. The CDR3 is made up of 14 amino acids. As DNA, the CDR3 is TGTGCCAGCAGTCCAAATACAGGGGGCACTGAAGCTTTCTTT. It is translated as CASSPNTGGTEAFF.

The chain couples TRBV29-1 to TRBJ2-1, with 7 bases fitting TRBD2. The CDR3 length is 12 residues. The V gene's germline CDR1 is SQVTM and CDR2 ANQGSEA. Trimming cost V 5 bases and J 9 bases; bases outside gene matches: 7. This chain's CDR3 is CSVLLAFGEQFF. CDR3 in DNA: TGCAGCGTTCTACTAGCGTTCGGTGAGCAGTTCTTC.

V usage is TRBV15 and J usage is TRBJ1-1; D is undetermined. Trimming removed 0 bases at V and 4 bases at J, with 9 bases between. The germline V gene encodes CDR1 LNHNV and CDR2 YYDKDF (reference sequence). The CDR3 totals 14 residues. CDR3 nucleotides: TGTGCCACCAGCAGAGATTGGGAGAGCACTGAAGCTTTCTTT. It yields the protein CATSRDWESTEAFF. Full variable domain (outside the CDR3, taken from reference TRBV15 and TRBJ1-1): DAMVIQNPRYQVTQFGKPVTLSCSQTLNHNVMYWYQQKSSQAPKLLFHYYDKDFNNEADTPDNFQSRRPNTSFCFLDIRSPGLGDTAMYLCATSRDWESTEAFFGQGTRLTVV.

The rearrangement uses TRBV15 and TRBJ2-1; 7 nucleotides align to TRBD2. Germline V gene lookup returns CDR1 LNHNV and CDR2 YYDKDF (reference sequence). V was clipped by 0 bases and J by 7 bases; unmatched bases: 6. The CDR3 spans 15 residues. The CDR3 DNA reads TGTGCCACCAGCAGAGATCAAGGACTAGGTAATGAGCAGTTCTTC. As protein: CATSRDQGLGNEQFF.

In DNA form, the CDR3 reads TGTGCCAGTAGATCCGGAGAGCGGGAACCCTACAATGAGCAGTTCTTC. Residues: CASRSGEREPYNEQFF. The V gene is TRBV19, the J gene TRBJ2-1; 7 nucleotides agree with TRBD2. The CDR3 covers 16 residues. Germline CDR1 and CDR2: LNHDA and SQIVND (reference sequence). Trimming at V came to 6 bases and at J to 2 bases, leaving 10 bases not matched to a gene. The variable domain in full, with the rest retrieved from reference TRBV19 and TRBJ2-1, is DGGITQSPKYLFRKEGQNVTLSCEQNLNHDAMYWYRQDPGQGLRLIYYSQIVNDFQKGDIAEGYSVSREKKESFPLTVTSAQKNPTAFYLCASRSGEREPYNEQFFGPGTRLTVL.

The rearrangement joins TRBV4-3 to TRBJ1-2; D is ambiguous. CDR1 and CDR2 (germline): LGHNA, YSLEER. CDR3 length: 13 residues. Deletions cut 0 bases from V and 6 bases from J, with 8 bases between. The CDR3 bases are TGCGCCAGCAGCCAAGATATTGGAGATGGCTACACCTTC. It encodes CASSQDIGDGYTF.

This chain joins TRBV28 and TRBJ2-1; 7 positions agree with TRBD2. Per the germline V gene, CDR1 is MDHEN and CDR2 is SYDVKM. The CDR3 covers 16 residues. The J segment lost 3 bases and the V segment lost 5 bases, leaving 10 bases of the junction unmatched. CDR3 nucleotide sequence: TGTGCCAGCAGTCTCCGAGGGAGGGCTGACTACAATGAGCAGTTCTTC. It translates to CASSLRGRADYNEQFF.

The V and J genes are TRBV2 and TRBJ1-2; D is unclear. The germline V gene encodes CDR1 SNHLY and CDR2 FYNNEI. Trimming cost V 2 bases and J 3 bases, with 7 bases left between them. The length of the CDR3 is 13 residues. In DNA, the CDR3 is TGTGCCAGCAGTGAAATAGCGGACTATGGCTACACCTTC. Protein: CASSEIADYGYTF.